One and the same sample provided the 9 T cell receptor beta chains below, sequenced in a study of blood T cells in healthy people across ages. Sample-barcoded 5' priming and a J-beta primer mix drove a second PCR of roughly 6 to 12 cycles. TCRdb processed the 5' RACE reads anew with MiXCR; each CDR3 protein has one entry. Of 1.5 million to 1.8 million distinct CDR3 sequences in the sample, 35% to 45% were seen once. Sample: blood. These TCRs come from a woman aged 18-29 years in good health.

This chain's CDR3 is CASSLVASQGKGEQYF. CDR3 nucleotides: TGTGCCAGCAGCTTAGTGGCCTCACAGGGGAAAGGCGAGCAGTACTTC. The chain has TRBV11-2 and TRBJ2-7; 7 bases map to TRBD1. V lost 1 base to trimming and J lost 6 bases; unmatched junction nucleotides: 12. This CDR3 is built from 16 residues. Germline V gene lookup returns CDR1 SGHAT and CDR2 FQNNGV.

This clonotype was counted once. This chain uses TRBV6-5 with TRBJ2-1; 7 bases match TRBD1. This CDR3 region has 15 residues. V gave up 6 bases and J gave up 4 bases; unmatched junction bases: 9. CDR1 MNHEY and CDR2 SVGAGI come from the germline V gene. DNA of the CDR3: TGTGCCAGCAGAGCCGTCGACAGGGATTACAATGAGCAGTTCTTC. Translated, it gives CASRAVDRDYNEQFF.

The rearrangement uses TRBV28 and TRBJ1-2; the D gene is possibly TRBD1 (6 bases). Trimming shortened V by 6 bases and J by 4 bases, and 15 bases separated the two germline ends. Germline CDR1 MDHEN, CDR2 SYDVKM. This CDR3 has 14 residues. The CDR3 nucleotides are TGTGCCAGCAGCCCCTTCGACAGGACCTATGGCTACACCTTC. Translating it yields CASSPFDRTYGYTF.

The chain couples TRBV28 to TRBJ2-7; 10 nucleotides match TRBD2. The V and J ends lost 7 bases and 2 bases, in that order; junction bases with no gene match: 5. The CDR3 length is 14 residues. Germline assignment: CDR1 MDHEN and CDR2 SYDVKM. As DNA, the CDR3 is TGTGCCAGCAAGTCGAGCGGGAGGGCCTACGAGCAGTACTTC. Residues: CASKSSGRAYEQYF.

The sample holds a few counts of this clonotype. The gene calls are TRBV7-2 and TRBJ2-1; possibly TRBD2 for D (6 bases). The CDR3 length is 12 residues. The ends were cut back, 3 bases at V and 12 bases at J, with 12 bases in the middle. Germline CDR1 reads SGHTA; CDR2 reads FQGNSA. The CDR3 nucleotides are TGTGCCAGCAGCTTGTTGGGGGGTAGGCAGTTCTTC. It encodes CASSLLGGRQFF.

V and J are TRBV12-3 or TRBV12-4 and TRBJ2-4; a weak D match, TRBD1 (5 bases). The DNA end is a closer match to TRBJ2-7, so the J assignment may be wrong. The CDR3 loop spans 15 amino acids. This CDR3 reads CASSWGSINTYEQYF. CDR3 sequence (DNA): TGTGCCAGCAGTTGGGGCAGCATAAACACCTACGAGCAGTACTTC.

The genes are TRBV3-1 and TRBJ1-2, with D perhaps matching TRBD1 (5 bases). Germline V gene data show CDR1 as LGHDT and CDR2 as YNNKEL (reference sequence). The CDR3 has 12 residues. The V gene lost 11 bases and the J gene lost 5 bases, with 15 bases spanning the gap. The DNA for the CDR3 is TGTGCCGTCAGTGGGGGGGATTATGGCTACACCTTC. It specifies CAVSGGDYGYTF.

The genes are TRBV7-2 and TRBJ2-7; no reliable D call. The V and J ends lost 4 bases and 0 bases respectively, with 10 bases between them. The CDR3 has 14 residues. Germline-derived CDR1 and CDR2 are SGHTA and FQGNSA. The CDR3 nucleotides are TGTGCCAGCAGCTCCAGTCACGGCTCCTACGAGCAGTACTTC. It encodes CASSSSHGSYEQYF.

The chain employs TRBV28 and TRBJ2-2; unclear D gene. CDR3 length equals 12 residues. Trimming shortened V by 7 bases and J by 4 bases, and 7 bases separated the two germline ends. Germline loops: CDR1 MDHEN, CDR2 SYDVKM. The CDR3 DNA sequence: TGTGCCAGCAATCCTTTCACCGGGGAGCTGTTTTTT. Its translation is CASNPFTGELFF. Based on the CDR3 plus reference TRBV28 and TRBJ2-2, the full variable domain is DVKVTQSSRYLVKRTGEKVFLECVQDMDHENMFWYRQDPGLGLRLIYFSYDVKMKEKGDIPEGYSVSREKKERFSLILESASTNQTSMYLCASNPFTGELFFGEGSRLTVL.